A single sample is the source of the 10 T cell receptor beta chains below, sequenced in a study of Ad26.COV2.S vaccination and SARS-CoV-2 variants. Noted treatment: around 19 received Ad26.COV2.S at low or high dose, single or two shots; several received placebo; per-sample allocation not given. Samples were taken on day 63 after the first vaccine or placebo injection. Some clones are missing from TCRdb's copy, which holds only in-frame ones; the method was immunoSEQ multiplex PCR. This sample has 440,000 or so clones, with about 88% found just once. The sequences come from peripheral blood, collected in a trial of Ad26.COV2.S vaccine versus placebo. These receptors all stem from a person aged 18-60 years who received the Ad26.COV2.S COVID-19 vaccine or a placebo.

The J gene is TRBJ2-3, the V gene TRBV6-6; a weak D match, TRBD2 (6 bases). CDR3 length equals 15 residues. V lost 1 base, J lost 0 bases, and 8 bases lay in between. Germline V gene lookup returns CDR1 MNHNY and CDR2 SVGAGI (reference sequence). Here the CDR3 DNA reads TGTGCCAGCAGTTACTTGGCGGGGAGCACAGATACGCAGTATTTT. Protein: CASSYLAGSTDTQYF.

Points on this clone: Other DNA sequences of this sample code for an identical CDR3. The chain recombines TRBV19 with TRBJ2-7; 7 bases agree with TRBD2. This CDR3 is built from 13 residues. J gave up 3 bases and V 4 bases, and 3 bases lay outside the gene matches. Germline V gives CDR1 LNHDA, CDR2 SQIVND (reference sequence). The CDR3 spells CASSTGLGYEQYF. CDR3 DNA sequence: TGTGCCAGTAGTACCGGACTAGGCTACGAGCAGTACTTC.

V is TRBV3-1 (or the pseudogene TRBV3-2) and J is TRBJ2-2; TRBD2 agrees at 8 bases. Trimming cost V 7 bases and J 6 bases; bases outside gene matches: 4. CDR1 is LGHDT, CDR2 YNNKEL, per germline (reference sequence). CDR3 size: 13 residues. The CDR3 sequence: CASNLAGAGELFF. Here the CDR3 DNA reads TGTGCCAGCAACCTAGCGGGCGCCGGGGAGCTGTTTTTT.

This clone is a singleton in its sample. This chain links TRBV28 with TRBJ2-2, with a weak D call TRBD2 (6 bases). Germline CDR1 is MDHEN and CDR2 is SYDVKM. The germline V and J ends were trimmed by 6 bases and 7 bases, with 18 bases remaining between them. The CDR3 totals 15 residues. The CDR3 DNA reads TGTGCCAGCAGACCTCAAACTAGCCCGGTCGGGGAGCTGTTTTTT. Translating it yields CASRPQTSPVGELFF.

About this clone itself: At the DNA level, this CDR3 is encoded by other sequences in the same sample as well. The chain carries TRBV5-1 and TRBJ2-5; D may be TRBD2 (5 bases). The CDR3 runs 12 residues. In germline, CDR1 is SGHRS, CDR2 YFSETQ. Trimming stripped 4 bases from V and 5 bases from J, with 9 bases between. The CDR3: CASSPRGETQYF. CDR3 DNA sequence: TGCGCCAGCAGCCCACGCGGGGAGACCCAGTACTTC.

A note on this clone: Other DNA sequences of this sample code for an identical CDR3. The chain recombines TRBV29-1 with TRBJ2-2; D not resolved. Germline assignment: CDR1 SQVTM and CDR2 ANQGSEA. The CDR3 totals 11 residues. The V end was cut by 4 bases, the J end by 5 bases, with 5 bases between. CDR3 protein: CSVVGTGELFF. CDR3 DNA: TGCAGCGTTGTCGGTACCGGGGAGCTGTTTTTT.

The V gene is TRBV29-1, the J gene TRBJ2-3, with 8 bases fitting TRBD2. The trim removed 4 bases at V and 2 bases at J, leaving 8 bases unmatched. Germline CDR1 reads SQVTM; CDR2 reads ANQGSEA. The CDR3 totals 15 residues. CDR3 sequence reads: CSVGVLAAYTDTQYF. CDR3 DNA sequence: TGCAGCGTTGGGGTACTAGCGGCTTACACAGATACGCAGTATTTT.

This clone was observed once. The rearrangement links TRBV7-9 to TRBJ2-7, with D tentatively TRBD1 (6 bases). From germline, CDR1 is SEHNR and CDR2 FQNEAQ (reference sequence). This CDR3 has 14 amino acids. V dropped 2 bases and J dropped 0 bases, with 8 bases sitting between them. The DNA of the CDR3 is TGTGCCAGCAGCTTATCAGGGGTCTCCTACGAGCAGTACTTC. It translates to CASSLSGVSYEQYF.

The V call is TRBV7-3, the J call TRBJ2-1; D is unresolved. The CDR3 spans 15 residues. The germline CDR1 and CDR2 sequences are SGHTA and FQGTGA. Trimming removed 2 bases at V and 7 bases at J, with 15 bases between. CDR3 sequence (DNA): TGTGCCAGCAGCTTACCCGGGCCCAAAGGGAATGAGCAGTTCTTC. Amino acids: CASSLPGPKGNEQFF.

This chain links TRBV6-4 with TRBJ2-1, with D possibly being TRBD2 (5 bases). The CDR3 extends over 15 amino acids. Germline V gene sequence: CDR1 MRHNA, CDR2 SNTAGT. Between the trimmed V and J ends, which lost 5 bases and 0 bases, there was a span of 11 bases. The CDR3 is CASSLGGGSYNEQFF. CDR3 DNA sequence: TGTGCCAGCAGTCTTGGCGGAGGCTCCTACAATGAGCAGTTCTTC.